The present TCR beta chain was sequenced within a study of siplizumab effects on memory and regulatory T cells. CDR3 length: 16 amino acids. After removal of 0 bases from V and 3 bases from J, the junction contained 2 bases not matched to a gene. From germline, CDR1 is SGHRS and CDR2 YFSETQ. TCRdb's table, derived via immunoSEQ multiplex PCR, lists solely in-frame clones and lacks some. The sample holds roughly 100,000 clones, around 90% seen once. Sequenced material: non-Treg CD4+ T cells sorted from blood. The chain has TRBV5-1 and TRBJ2-3, with 12 bases aligning to TRBD2. The TCR sequence derives from a human donor in good health. The CDR3 protein is CASSLGTSGRTDTQYF. Written as DNA, the CDR3 is TGCGCCAGCAGCTTGGGAACTAGCGGGAGGACAGATACGCAGTATTTT.